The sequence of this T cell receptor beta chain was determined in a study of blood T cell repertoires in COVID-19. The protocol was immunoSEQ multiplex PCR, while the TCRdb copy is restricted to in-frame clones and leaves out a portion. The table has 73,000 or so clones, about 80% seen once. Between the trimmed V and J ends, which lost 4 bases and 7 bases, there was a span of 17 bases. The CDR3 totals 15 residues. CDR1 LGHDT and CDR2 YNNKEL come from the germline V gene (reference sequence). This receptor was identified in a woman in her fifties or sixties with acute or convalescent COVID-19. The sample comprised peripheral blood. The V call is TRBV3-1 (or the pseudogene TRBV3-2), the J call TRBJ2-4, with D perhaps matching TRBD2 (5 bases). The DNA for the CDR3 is TGTGCCAGCAGCCGAAGGACCCTAGCCGGGAACATTCAGTACTTC. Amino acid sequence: CASSRRTLAGNIQYF.